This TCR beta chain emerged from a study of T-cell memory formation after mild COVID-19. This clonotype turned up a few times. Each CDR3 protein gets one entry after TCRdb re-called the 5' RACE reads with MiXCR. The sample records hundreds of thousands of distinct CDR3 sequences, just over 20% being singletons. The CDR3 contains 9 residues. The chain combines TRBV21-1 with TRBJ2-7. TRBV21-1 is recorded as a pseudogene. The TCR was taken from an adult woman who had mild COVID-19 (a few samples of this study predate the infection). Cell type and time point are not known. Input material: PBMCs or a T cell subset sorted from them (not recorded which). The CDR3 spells CASEDGCHF. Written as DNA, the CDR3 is TGTGCCAGCGAGGACGGGTGTCACTTC.